This paragraph reports one TCR beta chain. Its recognized antigen is unknown. No much larger clone is present one base from it, and per-base qualities are unavailable. This record comes from a study of metastatic and nonmetastatic thyroid tumors (dated by TCRdb to the early 2020s). The study in broad terms: For patients with malignant and with benign thyroid disease, the researchers compared repertoires between peripheral blood samples and tumor or nodule tissue samples. General findings and caveats noted by the study authors: In both blood and tumor samples, malignant tumors were reported to have significantly higher TCR beta diversity than benign nodules.

CDR3 length: 14 amino acids, cysteine to phenylalanine. Only the CDR3 DNA stays, 42 bases, in frame from base 1. According to the germline V gene, CDR1 reads SGHTA and CDR2 reads FQGNSA. Germline trimming: 6 bases from V, 7 bases from J; junction bases outside gene matches: 11. None of the patients had been given any treatment before thyroid surgery. Using T-cell receptor beta sequencing, the study looked back at clinical samples from patients collected from about 2011 to 2018. The library relied on PCR. The run used an Illumina HiSeq 4000. High-throughput sequencing was used to profile the CDR3 region of the TCR beta-chain in every patient. As for how the authors treated the data: CDR3 differences across clinicopathological groups were used to build a classifier for discriminating distant-metastatic papillary thyroid cancer patients. To measure repertoire diversity the researchers used the Shannon index, while the Morisita-Horn index served to gauge how similar the tumor and blood repertoires were. TCRdb reworked the public reads: Q25 trimming with fastp, MiXCR clone assembly, productive beta chains retained. The V and J calls come from TCRdb's annotation, not from the publication. This sample holds more than 10,000 clones; around a quarter were observed only once. Over 15% of the sample lies in the top ten.

The V and J genes are TRBV7-2 and TRBJ1-1; 7 of the junction bases match TRBD1. The TCR was taken from a female donor with papillary thyroid cancer or a benign thyroid nodule (not recorded which). Some clones in this sample may be carry-over from other donors' samples. The material sequenced was tumor tissue. The DNA sequence is TGTGCCAGCAGGCCCAGGGGGGGCATCATTGAAGCTTTCTTT. Its product reads: CASRPRGGIIEAFF.